Following are 9 T cell receptor beta chains from one sample sequenced in a study of beta chain features in type 1 diabetes (dated by TCRdb to between 2018 and 2020). Libraries were made using the immunoSEQ multiplex PCR assay. The entire isolated RNA was reverse transcribed using the High Capacity cDNA Reverse Transcription Kit, and thus expressed TCRB transcripts were sequenced. In its TCRdb copy, this immuneACCESS table keeps in-frame sequences only and misses some clones. Where compared with another copy, unresolved V genes explain less than half of these, and the others have no known cause. Counted in this sample were around 140,000 clones; 8% to 13% of them appeared once. The leading ten clones occupy around 1.4% of the sample. Material: naive CD4+ T cells from blood. The cell subset or site label, read with the paper, signifies: true naive CD4+ T cells. Receptors originate from a man between 18 and 35 years old in good health.

This clone occurred a few times. The genes are TRBV7-2 and TRBJ2-5; 11 nucleotides match TRBD1. CDR3 size: 16 residues. V dropped 5 bases and J dropped 5; count of bases not matched to a gene: 10. Germline CDR1 reads SGHTA; CDR2 reads FQGNSA. CDR3: CASSPGTGGFWETQYF. The DNA of the CDR3 is TGTGCCAGCAGCCCCGGGACAGGGGGTTTCTGGGAGACCCAGTACTTC.

This clone came up a few times. V gene TRBV7-3 combines with J gene TRBJ2-7; the match to TRBD2 covers 7 bases. The CDR3 is 14 residues long. The V and J ends lost 5 bases and 7 bases, in that order; junction bases with no gene match: 11. Germline V gene data show CDR1 as SGHTA and CDR2 as FQGTGA. CDR3 amino acids: CASSPVAGSGEQYF. The CDR3 DNA follows: TGTGCCAGCAGCCCCGTAGCGGGCTCGGGGGAGCAGTACTTC.

This chain uses TRBV5-4 with TRBJ2-1; D possibly corresponds to TRBD2 (5 bases). The length of the CDR3 is 15 residues. From germline, CDR1 is SGHNT and CDR2 YYREEE (reference sequence). V was shortened by 7 bases and J by 2 bases, with 16 bases between the two germline ends. CDR3 loop: CASDVGPSPYNEQFF. The DNA for the CDR3 is TGTGCCAGCGATGTCGGACCTAGCCCCTACAATGAGCAGTTCTTC.

This clone has just a few counts. V usage is TRBV4-2 and J usage is TRBJ2-5; 11 nucleotides line up with TRBD2. This CDR3 has 16 residues. With V trimmed by 2 bases and J by 2 bases, 4 bases remained unmatched. From germline, CDR1 is LGHNA and CDR2 YNFKEQ. The CDR3: CASSQLGLAEQETQYF. As DNA, the CDR3 is TGTGCCAGCAGCCAATTGGGACTAGCGGAGCAAGAGACCCAGTACTTC.

The gene calls are TRBV28 and TRBJ1-2; D remains unclear. The germline V and J ends were trimmed by 3 bases and 7 bases, with 6 bases remaining between them. Germline CDR1 is MDHEN and CDR2 is SYDVKM. The length of the CDR3 is 11 residues. This chain's CDR3 is CASSLSFGYTF. Here the CDR3 DNA reads TGTGCCAGCAGTTTGAGTTTTGGCTACACCTTC.

This clone was seen ten or more times. The V call is TRBV9, the J call TRBJ2-7; perhaps TRBD2 as D (7 bases). V dropped 7 bases and J dropped 3 bases, with 17 bases sitting between them. Germline V gene data show CDR1 as SGDLS and CDR2 as YYNGEE. CDR3 size: 14 residues. The CDR3, as DNA: TGTGCCAGCGCCCGGGCGGGGGCCAACTACGAGCAGTACTTC. Protein: CASARAGANYEQYF. The complete variable domain, with remaining parts taken from reference TRBV9 and TRBJ2-7, reads DSGVTQTPKHLITATGQRVTLRCSPRSGDLSVYWYQQSLDQGLQFLIQYYNGEERAKGNILERFSAQQFPDLHSELNLSSLELGDSALYFCASARAGANYEQYFGPGTRLTVT.

The table lists this clone with a few counts. The rearrangement links TRBV6-6 to TRBJ1-1, with D unresolved. In germline, CDR1 is MNHNY, CDR2 SVGAGI (reference sequence). V was pared by 4 bases and J by 5 bases, with 17 bases between. This CDR3 is built from 15 residues. In DNA form, the CDR3 reads TGTGCCAGCAGTTTAGTGTCGGGAGAAGGAACTGAAGCTTTCTTT. Its translation is CASSLVSGEGTEAFF.

This clone showed up just a few times. The J gene is TRBJ1-4, the V gene TRBV7-9; 9 nucleotides agree with TRBD1. V shed 5 bases, J shed 6 bases, and the junction held 4 bases outside the gene matches. The CDR3 runs 14 residues. CDR1 SEHNR and CDR2 FQNEAQ come from the germline V gene (reference sequence). Here the CDR3 DNA reads TGTGCCAGCAGCCAGGGGACAGGGTATGAAAAACTGTTTTTT. Translated, it gives CASSQGTGYEKLFF. Full variable domain (rest looked up from reference TRBV7-9 and TRBJ1-4): DTGVSQNPRHKITKRGQNVTFRCDPISEHNRLYWYRQTLGQGPEFLTYFQNEAQLEKSRLLSDRFSAERPKGSFSTLEIQRTEQGDSAMYLCASSQGTGYEKLFFGSGTQLSVL.

The chain links TRBV7-7 to TRBJ2-7; 7 positions agree with TRBD1. Germline V lookup: CDR1 SSHAT, CDR2 FNYEAQ (reference sequence). There are 15 residues in the CDR3. The junction had 9 bases not matched to a gene; V was cut back by 5 bases and J by 2 bases. In DNA form, the CDR3 reads TGTGCCAGCAGCCCGGGGACAGCCCAAACCTACGAGCAGTACTTC. It translates to CASSPGTAQTYEQYF.